The 18 T cell receptor beta chains in this list originate from one sample, sequenced in a study of T cell clonotyping in hematopoietic cell transplantation. Only in-frame clones appear in the TCRdb table, and some are missing; sequencing was by immunoSEQ multiplex PCR. The sample yields some 40,000 clones, about 93% seen once. The sample taken for sequencing was peripheral blood mononuclear cells. Source of these receptors: a woman in her fifties or sixties in good health. Some clones in this sample may be carry-over from other donors' samples.

This clone occurred once. The V call is TRBV19, the J call TRBJ1-2, with a weak D call TRBD1 (5 bases). V was pared by 7 bases and J by 8 bases, with 20 bases between. CDR1 is LNHDA, CDR2 SQIVND, per germline (reference sequence). CDR3 size: 14 residues. The CDR3 coding sequence is TGTGCCAGTATGGTTGGGGGAGGAGTGAAAGGCTACACCTTC. Its protein is CASMVGGGVKGYTF.

This clone was recorded only once. The J gene is TRBJ1-6, the V gene TRBV6-6; D is unresolved. Trimming stripped 11 bases from V and 9 bases from J, with 23 bases between. Germline V lookup: CDR1 MNHNY, CDR2 SVGAGI (reference sequence). CDR3 size: 15 residues. CDR3 residues: CASNPNPYGSSPLHF. In nucleotides, the CDR3 is TGTGCCTCAAATCCGAACCCTTACGGTAGTTCACCCCTCCACTTT.

The genes are TRBV5-4 and TRBJ2-3, with D perhaps matching TRBD1 or TRBD2 (5 bases each). Germline CDR1 SGHNT, CDR2 YYREEE (reference sequence). V dropped 2 bases and J dropped 9 bases, with 13 bases sitting between them. The CDR3 sequence is 13 residues long. CDR3 nucleotides: TGTGCCAGCAGCTTAGGCAGGGAGCAGACGCAGTATTTT. This translates into CASSLGREQTQYF.

The V gene is TRBV5-1, the J gene TRBJ1-4; possible D gene TRBD1, 5 bases. Deletions cut 0 bases from V and 5 bases from J, with 17 bases between. This CDR3 comprises 17 residues. CDR1 SGHRS and CDR2 YFSETQ come from the germline V gene. CDR3: CASSLGGGGNLNEKLFF. The CDR3 DNA sequence: TGCGCCAGCAGCTTGGGTGGTGGGGGAAACTTAAATGAAAAACTGTTTTTT.

CDR3 nucleotide sequence: TGCGCCAGGCAAGACGGGGGCATGGAGACCCAGTACTTC. Translation gives CARQDGGMETQYF. J is TRBJ2-5 and V is TRBV4-3; D tentatively fits TRBD1 or TRBD2 (6 bases each). CDR3 length equals 13 residues. The V gene lost 9 bases and the J gene lost 5 bases, with 16 bases spanning the gap. Germline-derived CDR1 and CDR2 are LGHNA and YSLEER.

The V call is TRBV5-8, the J call TRBJ2-2; D possibly matches TRBD1 or TRBD2 (5 bases each). The germline V and J ends were trimmed by 6 bases and 6 bases, with 18 bases remaining between them. The V gene's germline CDR1 is SGHTS and CDR2 YDEGEE. The CDR3 extends over 15 amino acids. The CDR3 loop reads CASTLIRELSGELFF. CDR3 coding DNA: TGTGCCAGCACCCTCATCAGGGAGCTATCCGGGGAGCTGTTTTTT.

The gene calls are TRBV19 and TRBJ2-5, with D perhaps assigned TRBD1 or TRBD2 (5 bases each). V lost 1 base to trimming and J lost 2 bases, with 11 bases between them. The CDR3 length is 15 residues. CDR1 and CDR2 from the germline V gene are LNHDA and SQIVND (reference sequence). CDR3: CASSIGGSFQETQYF. The CDR3 bases are TGTGCCAGTAGTATAGGGGGGTCCTTTCAAGAGACCCAGTACTTC.

The chain joins TRBV4-1 to TRBJ2-6; possible D gene TRBD1, 5 bases. V lost 0 bases and J lost 3, with 24 bases in between. Per the germline V gene, CDR1 is MGHRA and CDR2 is YSYEKL. The CDR3 sequence is 21 residues long. CDR3 region: CASSQDAVVAGNLRGANVLTF. DNA for the CDR3: TGCGCCAGCAGCCAAGATGCGGTGGTAGCAGGGAACTTGCGTGGGGCCAACGTCCTGACTTTC.

The V gene is TRBV18, the J gene TRBJ1-1; D remains ambiguous. V was pared by 4 bases and J by 1 base, with 7 bases between. CDR1 and CDR2 from the germline V gene are KGHSH and LQKENI. The CDR3 consists of 13 residues. DNA for the CDR3: TGTGCCAGCTCACTGACCTCGAACACTGAAGCTTTCTTT. The encoded protein is CASSLTSNTEAFF.

V and J are TRBV25-1 and TRBJ2-3; no reliable D call. Trimming took 4 bases from V and 0 from J, leaving 5 bases between them. The CDR3 spans 13 residues. Looked up from germline, CDR1 is MGHDK and CDR2 is SYGVNS. The CDR3 DNA sequence: TGTGCCAGCAGTGTATCTAGCACAGATACGCAGTATTTT. Protein sequence: CASSVSSTDTQYF.

The V gene is TRBV19, the J gene TRBJ1-1; possible D gene TRBD1, 5 bases. Deletions cut 7 bases from V and 6 bases from J, with 18 bases between. Germline assignment: CDR1 LNHDA and CDR2 SQIVND (reference sequence). CDR3 length equals 14 residues. Here the CDR3 DNA reads TGTGCCAGTACTGAAACAATGCTGGGGGCTGAAGCTTTCTTT. Translating gives CASTETMLGAEAFF.

The chain links TRBV6-5 to TRBJ1-1; D is unresolved. Trimming shortened V by 2 bases and J by 4 bases, and 11 bases separated the two germline ends. CDR3 length: 14 residues. In germline, CDR1 is MNHEY, CDR2 SVGAGI. The CDR3: CASSYDGMATEAFF. CDR3 DNA: TGTGCCAGCAGTTACGACGGAATGGCCACTGAAGCTTTCTTT.

This clone occurred once. This sequence joins TRBV29-1 and TRBJ1-2; 9 bases agree with TRBD1. Per the germline V gene, CDR1 is SQVTM and CDR2 is ANQGSEA. The CDR3 length is 12 residues. The V and J ends lost 6 bases and 3 bases, in that order; junction bases with no gene match: 2. CDR3 protein: CSVDRGDYGYTF. The CDR3 coding sequence is TGCAGCGTCGACAGGGGGGACTATGGCTACACCTTC.

This clone was picked up one time. V and J are TRBV5-5 and TRBJ2-5; D call uncertain. Per the germline V gene, CDR1 is SGHKS and CDR2 is YYEKEE (reference sequence). The V and J ends lost 4 bases and 0 bases respectively, with 19 bases between them. The CDR3 contains 17 residues. The CDR3 bases are TGTGCCAGCAGCCCCCTGGCACCTCAACCCTACCAAGAGACCCAGTACTTC. Its translation: CASSPLAPQPYQETQYF.

Here the CDR3 reads CASQGFAEAFF. The DNA of the CDR3 is TGTGCCTCTCAGGGCTTCGCTGAAGCTTTCTTT. The chain employs TRBV30 and TRBJ1-1; TRBD1 is a possible D gene (5 bases). Trimming pared 7 bases from V and 6 bases from J, leaving 12 bases between. Germline CDR1 is GTSNPN and CDR2 is SVGIG (reference sequence). The length of the CDR3 is 11 residues. The entire variable domain, with the rest obtained from reference TRBV30 and TRBJ1-1, is as follows: SQTIHQWPATLVQPVGSPLSLECTVEGTSNPNLYWYRQAAGRGLQLLFYSVGIGQISSEVPQNLSASRPQDRQFILSSKKLLLSDSGFYLCASQGFAEAFFGQGTRLTVV.

This chain links TRBV5-6 with TRBJ1-6, with unresolved D. Germline V gene lookup returns CDR1 SGHDT and CDR2 YYEEEE. CDR3 size: 13 residues. The germline V and J ends were trimmed by 0 bases and 10 bases, with 8 bases remaining between them. The CDR3 loop is CASSLAADSPLHF. The CDR3 coding sequence is TGTGCCAGCAGCTTGGCGGCGGACTCACCCCTCCACTTT.

The rearrangement joins TRBV7-9 to TRBJ1-2, with 12 positions matching TRBD1. The junction had 8 bases not matched to a gene; V was cut back by 7 bases and J by 2 bases. This CDR3 comprises 16 residues. Germline lookup yields CDR1 SEHNR and CDR2 FQNEAQ (reference sequence). CDR3 bases: TGTGCCAGCAACCCGGGACAGGGGGCGGGAAACTATGGCTACACCTTC. It encodes CASNPGQGAGNYGYTF.

The chain is built from TRBV6-4 and TRBJ1-2, with TRBD1 identical over 7 bases. The CDR3 spans 16 residues. Germline CDR1 is MRHNA and CDR2 is SNTAGT. With V trimmed by 0 bases and J by 2 bases, 6 bases remained unmatched. Here the CDR3 DNA reads TGTGCCAGCAGTGACTCTACAGGGGCGTCGAACTATGGCTACACCTTC. It encodes CASSDSTGASNYGYTF.